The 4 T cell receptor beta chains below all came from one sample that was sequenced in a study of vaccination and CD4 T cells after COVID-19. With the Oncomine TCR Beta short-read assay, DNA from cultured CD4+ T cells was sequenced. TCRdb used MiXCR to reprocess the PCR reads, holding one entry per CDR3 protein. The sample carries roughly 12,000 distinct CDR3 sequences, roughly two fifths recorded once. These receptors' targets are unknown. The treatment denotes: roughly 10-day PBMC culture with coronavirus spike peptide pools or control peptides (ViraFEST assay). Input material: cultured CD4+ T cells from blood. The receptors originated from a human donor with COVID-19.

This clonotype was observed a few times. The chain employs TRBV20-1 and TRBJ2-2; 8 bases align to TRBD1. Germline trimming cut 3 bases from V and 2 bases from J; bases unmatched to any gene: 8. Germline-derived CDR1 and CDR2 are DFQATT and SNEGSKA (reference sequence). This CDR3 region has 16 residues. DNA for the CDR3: TGCAGTGCTAGGATCGGGACAGGCTACAACACCGGGGAGCTGTTTTTT. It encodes CSARIGTGYNTGELFF.

CDR3: CATSTGTVNEKLFF. CDR3 DNA sequence: TGTGCCACCAGCACGGGGACAGTAAATGAAAAACTGTTTTTT. V usage is TRBV15 and J usage is TRBJ1-4; 7 bases agree with TRBD1. This CDR3 comprises 14 residues. Germline CDR1 reads LNHNV; CDR2 reads YYDKDF (reference sequence). V trimming: 4 bases; J trimming: 5 bases; junction bases outside the gene matches: 4.

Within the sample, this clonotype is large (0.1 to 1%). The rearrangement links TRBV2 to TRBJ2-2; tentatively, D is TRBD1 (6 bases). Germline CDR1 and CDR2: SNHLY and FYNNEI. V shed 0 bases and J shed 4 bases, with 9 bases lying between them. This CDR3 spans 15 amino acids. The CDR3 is CASSEAQGPTGELFF. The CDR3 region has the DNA TGTGCCAGCAGTGAAGCACAGGGTCCCACCGGGGAGCTGTTTTTT.

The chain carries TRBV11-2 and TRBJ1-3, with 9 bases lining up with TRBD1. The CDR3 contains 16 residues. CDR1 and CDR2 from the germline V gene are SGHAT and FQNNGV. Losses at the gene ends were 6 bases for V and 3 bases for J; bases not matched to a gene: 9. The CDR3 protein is CASSPQTGGRGNTIYF. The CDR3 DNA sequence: TGTGCCAGCAGTCCGCAAACAGGGGGCCGTGGAAACACCATATATTTT.